These 2 T cell receptor beta chains came from one sample sequenced in a study of beta chain features in type 1 diabetes. These receptors lack a known antigen. Notes on the study in general: A moderate, significant TCRB CDR3 shortening appeared in type 1 diabetes across four CD4+ subsets.

Sequenced material consisted of expressed TCRB transcripts (all of the isolated RNA was reverse transcribed). Sequenced by immunoSEQ multiplex PCR; TCRdb stores in-frame clones only, minus some. This sample has 250,000 to 300,000 clones, with roughly 25% found just once. Sequences were obtained from naive CD4+ T cells from blood. All receptors come from a woman aged 25 to 39 with type 1 diabetes.

This clone was observed a handful of times. The sample contains more than one DNA sequence encoding this CDR3. The chain couples TRBV18 to TRBJ2-3; 13 positions agree with TRBD2. Germline V gene sequence: CDR1 KGHSH, CDR2 LQKENI. V shed 0 bases and J 4 bases; nucleotides not matched to a gene: 1. The CDR3 length is 16 residues. The CDR3 bases are TGTGCCAGCTCACCACCCGGACTAGCGGGAGCAGATACGCAGTATTTT. Its protein product is CASSPPGLAGADTQYF.

The gene calls are TRBV19 and TRBJ1-2; TRBD1 matches at 7 bases. V shed 8 bases, J shed 6 bases, and the junction held 6 bases outside the gene matches. CDR3 length equals 12 residues. Germline CDR1 is LNHDA and CDR2 is SQIVND (reference sequence). The CDR3 protein is CASQDRVHGYTF. In DNA, the CDR3 is TGTGCCAGTCAAGACAGGGTGCATGGCTACACCTTC.